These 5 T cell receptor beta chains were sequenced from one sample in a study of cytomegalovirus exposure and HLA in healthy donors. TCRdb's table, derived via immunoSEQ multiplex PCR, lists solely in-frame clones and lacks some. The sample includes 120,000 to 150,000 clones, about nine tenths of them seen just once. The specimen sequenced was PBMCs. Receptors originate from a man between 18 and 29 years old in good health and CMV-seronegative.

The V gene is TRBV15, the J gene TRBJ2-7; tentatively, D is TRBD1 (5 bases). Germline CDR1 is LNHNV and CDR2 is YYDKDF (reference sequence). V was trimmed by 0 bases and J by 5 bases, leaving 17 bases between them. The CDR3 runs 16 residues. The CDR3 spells CATSRDRPRVAHEQYF. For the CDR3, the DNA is TGTGCCACCAGCAGAGATCGGCCCAGGGTAGCCCACGAGCAGTACTTC.

In nucleotides, the CDR3 is TGTGCCAGCAGCTTAGCCGGGACTGTTACCTACAATGAGCAGTTCTTC. Translating it yields CASSLAGTVTYNEQFF. J is TRBJ2-1 and V is TRBV7-8, with D tentatively TRBD2 (6 bases). CDR1 and CDR2 from the germline V gene are SGHVS and FQNEAQ. CDR3 length: 16 residues. V dropped 0 bases and J dropped 2 bases, with 11 bases sitting between them.

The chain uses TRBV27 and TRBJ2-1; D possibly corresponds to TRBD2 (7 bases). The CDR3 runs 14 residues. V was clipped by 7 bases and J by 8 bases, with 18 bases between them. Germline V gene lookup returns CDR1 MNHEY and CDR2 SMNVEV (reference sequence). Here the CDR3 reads CASTRGRGGDEQFF. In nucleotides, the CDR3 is TGTGCCAGCACGAGGGGCAGGGGAGGGGATGAGCAGTTCTTC.

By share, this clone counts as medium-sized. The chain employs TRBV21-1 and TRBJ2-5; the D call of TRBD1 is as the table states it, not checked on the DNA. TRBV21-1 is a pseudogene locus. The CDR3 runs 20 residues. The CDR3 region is CASSKPTLAGTGGFQETQYF. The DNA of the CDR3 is TGTGCCAGCAGCAAACCAACTTTAGCCGGGACAGGGGGCTTCCAAGAGACCCAGTACTTC.

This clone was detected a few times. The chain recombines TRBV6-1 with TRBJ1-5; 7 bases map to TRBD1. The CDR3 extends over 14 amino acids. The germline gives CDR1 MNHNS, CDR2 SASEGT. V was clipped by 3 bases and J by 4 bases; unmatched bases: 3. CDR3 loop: CASSDRGNNQPQHF. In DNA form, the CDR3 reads TGTGCCAGCAGTGACAGGGGGAATAATCAGCCCCAGCATTTT.